This entry lists 21 T cell receptor beta chains sequenced from one sample in a study of blood T cells in healthy people across ages. The authors ran a second PCR of about 7 to 11 cycles using a sample-barcoded 5' primer and a J-beta primer mix. TCRdb fed the 5' RACE reads into MiXCR, producing one record per CDR3 protein. The data contain 650,000 to 1,000,000 distinct CDR3 sequences, around 36% of them singletons. The sequenced sample consisted of blood. These receptors all stem from a young man in good health.

This clonotype was seen only a few times. V gene TRBV29-1 combines with J gene TRBJ1-2; no clear D. Germline V gene sequence: CDR1 SQVTM, CDR2 ANQGSEA. V was clipped by 6 bases and J by 4 bases, with 18 bases between them. This CDR3 region has 14 residues. CDR3 in amino acids: CSVDQVGLGYGYTF. For the CDR3, the DNA is TGCAGCGTGGACCAAGTAGGGTTGGGCTATGGCTACACCTTC.

There are a few counts of this clonotype. The V and J genes are TRBV28 and TRBJ1-1, with a tentative D call TRBD1 (6 bases). Trimming shortened V by 3 bases and J by 7 bases, and 12 bases separated the two germline ends. The CDR3 has 13 amino acids. CDR1 and CDR2 from the germline V gene are MDHEN and SYDVKM. CDR3 sequence: CASSLGGVYEAFF. For the CDR3, the DNA is TGTGCCAGCAGTTTGGGGGGCGTTTATGAAGCTTTCTTT.

This clonotype showed up just once. The germline gene is not matched at one end of the junction; a read error may be the cause. The rearrangement links TRBV5-1 to TRBJ2-4; no clear D gene. Germline V gene lookup returns CDR1 SGHRS and CDR2 YFSETQ. The CDR3 is made up of 13 amino acids. CDR3 DNA: TGCGCTAGCAGCCCCGGACCAGCGAACATTCAGTACTTC. Protein product: CASSPGPANIQYF.

This clonotype was seen just once. A read error may produce the germline difference seen at one junction end. The chain links TRBV9 to TRBJ2-4; D gene ambiguous. Near its end, the DNA agrees better with TRBJ2-7, so the J call may be wrong. The germline V gene has CDR1 SGDLS and CDR2 YYNGEE. CDR3 length: 15 residues. In DNA, the CDR3 is TGTGCTAGCAGCGTAGAGGTCGATGGGGTCTACGAGCAGTACTTC. It specifies CASSVEVDGVYEQYF.

This clonotype was found once. V is TRBV4-3 and J is TRBJ1-1, with D uncertain. The germline V and J ends were trimmed by 0 bases and 0 bases, with 26 bases remaining between them. Germline CDR1 is LGHNA and CDR2 is YSLEER. The CDR3 extends over 21 amino acids. The CDR3 nucleotides are TGCGCCAGCAGCCAAGATTATTCGTTAGGACGGACCTTCCCCATGAACACTGAAGCTTTCTTT. It is translated as CASSQDYSLGRTFPMNTEAFF.

About this clonotype: It may be a read error: a sequence one base away is much more abundant. This chain uses TRBV7-9 with TRBJ2-1, with D possibly TRBD1 on 6 matching bases. The DNA matches TRBJ2-7 better at its end, which makes the J call doubtful. The CDR3 spans 14 residues. In germline, CDR1 is SEHNR, CDR2 FQNEAQ (reference sequence). CDR3 region: CASTLTGSYNEQYF. The CDR3 nucleotides read TGTGCCAGCACCTTAACAGGGTCCTACAATGAGCAGTACTTC.

The V and J genes are TRBV20-1 and TRBJ2-3; the D gene could be TRBD1 or TRBD2 (6 bases each). The CDR3 runs to 14 residues. Germline CDR1 and CDR2: DFQATT and SNEGSKA (reference sequence). V shed 7 bases and J shed 6 bases, with 20 bases lying between them. CDR3 bases: TGCAGTGTTATGAGGGGGGCCAGGACCGATACGCAGTATTTT. It is translated as CSVMRGARTDTQYF.

The V call is TRBV5-1, the J call TRBJ2-2; 8 bases line up with TRBD2. Germline V lookup: CDR1 SGHRS, CDR2 YFSETQ. V gave up 4 bases and J gave up 7 bases; unmatched junction bases: 9. The CDR3 is 15 amino acids. The DNA of the CDR3 is TGCGCCAGCAGCCCTTATAGCGGGGACGGCGGGGAGCTGTTTTTT. As protein: CASSPYSGDGGELFF. Full variable domain (rest looked up from reference TRBV5-1 and TRBJ2-2): KAGVTQTPRYLIKTRGQQVTLSCSPISGHRSVSWYQQTPGQGLQFLFEYFSETQRNKGNFPGRFSGRQFSNSRSEMNVSTLELGDSALYLCASSPYSGDGGELFFGEGSRLTVL.

V usage is TRBV20-1 and J usage is TRBJ1-4; D unclear. Trimming took 0 bases from V and 4 from J, leaving 12 bases between them. From germline, CDR1 is DFQATT and CDR2 SNEGSKA (reference sequence). The CDR3 length is 15 residues. CDR3 DNA: TGCAGTGCTAGAGAACCCCAAGGGTTTAATGAAAAACTGTTTTTT. This encodes CSAREPQGFNEKLFF.

The chain combines TRBV7-6 with TRBJ1-2; possible D gene TRBD1, 5 bases. Germline CDR1 SGHVS, CDR2 FNYEAQ. The CDR3 extends over 14 amino acids. V was clipped by 1 base and J by 13 bases, with 19 bases between them. CDR3: CASSLVTDQTPCTF. DNA of the CDR3: TGTGCCAGCAGCTTAGTGACAGACCAAACTCCCTGCACCTTC.

Worth noting for this clonotype: A much larger clone sits a single nucleotide away, making a read error possible. The gene calls are TRBV12-3 or TRBV12-4 and TRBJ2-5; D is possibly TRBD1 or TRBD2 (5 bases each). Deletions cut 5 bases from V and 9 bases from J, with 16 bases between. The CDR3 spans 13 residues. DNA for the CDR3: TGTGCCAGCAGTGTAAGACCTAGAGGGGCCCAGTACTTC. This translates into CASSVRPRGAQYF.

This clonotype was observed a few times. The chain couples TRBV5-1 to TRBJ2-5; no clear D. Trimming removed 1 base from V and 1 base from J, with 8 bases in between. The germline CDR1 and CDR2 sequences are SGHRS and YFSETQ. There are 14 residues in the CDR3. The chain's CDR3 is CASSLLTAQETQYF. In DNA form, the CDR3 reads TGCGCCAGCAGCTTGCTAACTGCCCAAGAGACCCAGTACTTC.

This clonotype was seen ten or more times. J is TRBJ2-3 and V is TRBV29-1, with TRBD2 matching 11 bases. CDR1 and CDR2 (germline): SQVTM, ANQGSEA. V shed 4 bases and J 4 bases; nucleotides not matched to a gene: 7. CDR3 length: 15 residues. Here the CDR3 reads CSVVPTSGVSDTQYF. The CDR3 DNA reads as TGCAGCGTTGTACCGACTAGCGGGGTTTCAGATACGCAGTATTTT.

This clonotype was seen many times. This chain uses TRBV12-3 or TRBV12-4 with TRBJ2-1; 10 bases line up with TRBD2. CDR3 length equals 15 residues. V was clipped by 5 bases and J by 3 bases; unmatched bases: 4. DNA for the CDR3: TGTGCCAGCAGTCTGGGGACTAGCGTCTACAATGAGCAGTTCTTC. It yields the protein CASSLGTSVYNEQFF.

This clonotype was seen a handful of times. The rearrangement joins TRBV7-2 to TRBJ2-3; D might be TRBD2 (6 bases). Germline-derived CDR1 and CDR2 are SGHTA and FQGNSA. Trimming removed 7 bases from V and 6 bases from J, with 17 bases in between. CDR3 length equals 14 residues. Here the CDR3 reads CASTRGGKPDTQYF. In DNA form, the CDR3 reads TGTGCCAGCACCCGTGGGGGGAAACCCGATACGCAGTATTTT.

The rearrangement links TRBV20-1 to TRBJ2-5, with D perhaps matching TRBD1 (6 bases). V was cut by 6 bases and J by 11 bases, with 19 bases left in between. The CDR3 runs to 12 residues. Germline V gene data show CDR1 as DFQATT and CDR2 as SNEGSKA (reference sequence). The CDR3 DNA reads TGCAGTGCATACAGGGTAAAGAATGAGCAGTACTTC. Amino acids: CSAYRVKNEQYF.

This clonotype showed up just a few times. The rearrangement joins TRBV15 to TRBJ2-1; 9 nucleotides match TRBD2. This CDR3 is built from 16 residues. Germline CDR1 reads LNHNV; CDR2 reads YYDKDF (reference sequence). V lost 5 bases and J lost 5; bases outside the gene matches: 10. CDR3 amino acids: CATSGGQAGGNNEQFF. The CDR3, as DNA: TGTGCCACCAGCGGGGGCCAAGCGGGGGGAAACAATGAGCAGTTCTTC. Full variable domain (missing parts from reference TRBV15 and TRBJ2-1): DAMVIQNPRYQVTQFGKPVTLSCSQTLNHNVMYWYQQKSSQAPKLLFHYYDKDFNNEADTPDNFQSRRPNTSFCFLDIRSPGLGDTAMYLCATSGGQAGGNNEQFFGPGTRLTVL.

This clonotype occurred many times. V gene TRBV12-3 or TRBV12-4 combines with J gene TRBJ1-5, with TRBD1 matching over 9 bases. Losses at the gene ends were 5 bases for V and 2 bases for J; bases not matched to a gene: 7. The CDR3 sequence is 16 residues long. The CDR3 here is CASSPTGQGGNQPQHF. CDR3 DNA: TGTGCCAGCAGTCCGACGGGACAGGGTGGCAATCAGCCCCAGCATTTT.

The rearrangement uses TRBV11-2 and TRBJ2-3; D is uncertain. Germline V CDR1 and CDR2: SGHAT, FQNNGV. The CDR3 has 11 residues. V lost 7 bases and J 6 bases, leaving 8 bases between the germline ends. This CDR3 reads CASIMGDTQYF. CDR3 in DNA: TGTGCCAGCATTATGGGGGATACGCAGTATTTT. The full variable domain, in which reference TRBV11-2 and TRBJ2-3 provide the parts outside the CDR3, is EAGVAQSPRYKIIEKRQSVAFWCNPISGHATLYWYQQILGQGPKLLIQFQNNGVVDDSQLPKDRFSAERLKGVDSTLKIQPAKLEDSAVYLCASIMGDTQYFGPGTRLTVL.

V usage is TRBV11-1 and J usage is TRBJ2-5; tentatively, D is TRBD1 (6 bases). With 5 bases removed from V and 5 bases from J, the gap between germline ends came to 15 bases. Germline loops: CDR1 SGHAT, CDR2 FQDESV (reference sequence). The CDR3 covers 14 residues. The CDR3: CASSPRTVGETQYF. Written as DNA, the CDR3 is TGTGCCAGCAGCCCCCGGACAGTAGGGGAGACCCAGTACTTC.

This chain uses TRBV4-3 with TRBJ1-1; 9 bases align to TRBD1. Germline values: CDR1 LGHNA, CDR2 YSLEER. CDR3 length: 16 amino acids. Losses at the gene ends were 0 bases for V and 7 bases for J; bases not matched to a gene: 9. The chain's CDR3 is CASSQDPGQGLGEAFF. The CDR3 DNA reads as TGCGCCAGCAGCCAAGACCCTGGACAGGGGTTGGGTGAAGCTTTCTTT.